The 18 T cell receptor beta chains reported below all come from one sample, sequenced in a study of OX40 agonist ivuxolimab in advanced cancers. Profiling relied on immunoSEQ multiplex PCR, and the TCRdb table lists in-frame clones only, not all of them. Among more than 100,000 clones, 75% to 90% were seen once, and the ten largest hold around 0.53%. The material sequenced was CD4+ or CD8+ T cells sorted from blood, taken in a trial of the OX40 agonist ivuxolimab. The source is an adult with an advanced solid tumor such as melanoma, head and neck, liver or kidney cancer.

V and J are TRBV28 and TRBJ1-2; unclear D gene. Germline values: CDR1 MDHEN, CDR2 SYDVKM. The CDR3 has 10 residues. V lost 10 bases to trimming and J lost 8 bases, with 11 bases between them. CDR3 sequence: CATERWGYTF. CDR3 DNA sequence: TGTGCCACCGAGAGGTGGGGCTACACCTTC.

The rearrangement joins TRBV18 to TRBJ2-2, with no clear D. V dropped 2 bases and J dropped 2 bases, with 6 bases sitting between them. This CDR3 has 14 amino acids. Germline values: CDR1 KGHSH, CDR2 LQKENI. CDR3 nucleotides: TGTGCCAGCTCACCAGGGTCAAACACCGGGGAGCTGTTTTTT. Amino acid sequence: CASSPGSNTGELFF. Combining the CDR3 with reference TRBV18 and TRBJ2-2 gives the whole variable domain NAGVMQNPRHLVRRRGQEARLRCSPMKGHSHVYWYRQLPEEGLKFMVYLQKENIIDESGMPKERFSAEFPKEGPSILRIQQVVRGDSAAYFCASSPGSNTGELFFGEGSRLTVL.

The chain links TRBV11-2 to TRBJ2-7; D remains unclear. Germline CDR1 and CDR2: SGHAT and FQNNGV. This CDR3 is 13 amino acids long. V was shortened by 0 bases and J by 2 bases, with 5 bases between the two germline ends. For the CDR3, the DNA is TGTGCCAGCAGCTTAGATACGACCTACGAGCAGTACTTC. This gives the protein CASSLDTTYEQYF.

The genes are TRBV20-1 and TRBJ2-7, with no clear D. Trimming left V 6 bases short and J 5 bases short, with 8 bases between. Germline V gene data show CDR1 as DFQATT and CDR2 as SNEGSKA (reference sequence). CDR3 size: 10 residues. This chain's CDR3 is CSAPLDEQYF. For the CDR3, the DNA is TGCAGTGCCCCCCTTGACGAGCAGTACTTC.

The rearrangement links TRBV18 to TRBJ2-3, with TRBD1 matching over 10 bases. V shed 0 bases and J 5 bases; nucleotides not matched to a gene: 8. The germline V gene has CDR1 KGHSH and CDR2 LQKENI. This CDR3 has 17 amino acids. The CDR3 spells CASSPPIRQGAGDTQYF. Written as DNA, the CDR3 is TGTGCCAGCTCACCACCGATCCGACAGGGGGCGGGAGATACGCAGTATTTT.

The V gene is TRBV5-1, the J gene TRBJ1-2; perhaps TRBD1 as D (5 bases). Germline V lookup: CDR1 SGHRS, CDR2 YFSETQ. The CDR3 totals 13 residues. Trimming removed 4 bases at V and 2 bases at J, with 9 bases between. The chain's CDR3 is CASSPPGNYGYTF. CDR3 nucleotides: TGCGCCAGCAGCCCTCCAGGGAACTATGGCTACACCTTC.

In DNA form, the CDR3 reads TGTGCCAGCAGATTTTGGCCCTCCTACAATGAGCAGTTCTTC. Translation: CASRFWPSYNEQFF. The V gene is TRBV6-7, the J gene TRBJ2-1; D not resolved. TRBV6-7 is noted as an ORF with a role that remains uncertain. The V end lost 6 bases, the J end lost 0 bases, and 9 bases lay between the germline ends. The CDR3 contains 14 residues.

This clone was counted a single time. The genes are TRBV28 and TRBJ1-2, with D maybe TRBD1 (5 bases). The CDR3 is made up of 14 amino acids. Germline assignment: CDR1 MDHEN and CDR2 SYDVKM. V dropped 5 bases and J dropped 8 bases, with 18 bases sitting between them. CDR3 protein: CASSPGTHTPGYTF. Here the CDR3 DNA reads TGTGCCAGCAGTCCAGGGACCCACACCCCCGGCTACACCTTC.

For this clone: Compared with germline, one end of the junction differs, possibly owing to a read error. V usage is TRBV7-7 and J usage is TRBJ2-1, with 7 bases identical to TRBD1. Germline V gene sequence: CDR1 SSHAT, CDR2 FNYEAQ (reference sequence). There are 13 residues in the CDR3. The CDR3 DNA is TGTGCTAGCATCACCGACAGGGCCAATGAGCAGTTCTTC. Its protein is CASITDRANEQFF.

The V call is TRBV28, the J call TRBJ2-1; TRBD1 agrees at 10 bases. Germline V lookup: CDR1 MDHEN, CDR2 SYDVKM. The CDR3 loop spans 15 amino acids. Unmatched junction bases numbered 9, after V lost 5 bases and J lost 8 bases. The CDR3 DNA reads as TGTGCCAGCAGTGTACCGGGACAGGGGACGGATGAGCAGTTCTTC. It is translated as CASSVPGQGTDEQFF.

The genes are TRBV11-2 and TRBJ1-6; 7 nucleotides align to TRBD1. The V and J ends lost 5 bases and 10 bases, in that order; junction bases with no gene match: 17. The CDR3 contains 17 residues. CDR1 and CDR2 (germline): SGHAT, FQNNGV. The CDR3 DNA is TGTGCCAGCAGCCCGGAGACAGGGCGGGACCCCAAGTCACCCCTCCACTTT. This gives the protein CASSPETGRDPKSPLHF.

The rearrangement joins TRBV29-1 to TRBJ1-4; TRBD1 agrees at 8 bases. This CDR3 spans 14 amino acids. After removal of 6 bases from V and 5 bases from J, the junction contained 8 bases not matched to a gene. The V gene's germline CDR1 is SQVTM and CDR2 ANQGSEA. The CDR3 loop reads CSVSPGTGNEKLFF. Here the CDR3 DNA reads TGCAGCGTCTCACCCGGGACAGGAAATGAAAAACTGTTTTTT. Together with reference TRBV29-1 and TRBJ1-4, the CDR3 gives the full variable domain: SAVISQKPSRDICQRGTSLTIQCQVDSQVTMMFWYRQQPGQSLTLIATANQGSEATYESGFVIDKFPISRPNLTFSTLTVSNMSPEDSSIYLCSVSPGTGNEKLFFGSGTQLSVL.

The V gene is TRBV5-4, the J gene TRBJ2-1; possible D gene TRBD1, 5 bases. V gave up 4 bases and J gave up 3 bases, with 14 bases separating them. The germline V gene has CDR1 SGHNT and CDR2 YYREEE (reference sequence). The CDR3 is 15 residues long. CDR3 sequence reads: CASSLEQVGYNEQFF. The CDR3 nucleotides are TGTGCCAGCAGCCTGGAACAGGTCGGCTACAATGAGCAGTTCTTC.

The chain links TRBV28 to TRBJ2-7; D is perhaps TRBD1 (6 bases). Germline loops: CDR1 MDHEN, CDR2 SYDVKM. Trimming pared 7 bases from V and 3 bases from J, leaving 7 bases between. The CDR3 sequence is 11 residues long. DNA for the CDR3: TGTGCCAGCACCAGGGGCTACGAGCAGTACTTC. Its translation: CASTRGYEQYF.

The rearrangement joins TRBV6-6 to TRBJ2-5, with 7 bases aligning to TRBD1. The germline V gene has CDR1 MNHNY and CDR2 SVGAGI (reference sequence). Germline trimming cut 6 bases from V and 4 bases from J; bases unmatched to any gene: 11. The CDR3 sequence is 15 residues long. CDR3 amino acids: CASSRPGGLGETQYF. Here the CDR3 DNA reads TGTGCCAGCAGCCGACCAGGGGGATTAGGAGAGACCCAGTACTTC.

The chain is built from TRBV19 and TRBJ2-1; D uncertain. CDR3 length: 12 amino acids. CDR1 LNHDA and CDR2 SQIVND come from the germline V gene (reference sequence). Between the trimmed V and J ends, which lost 3 bases and 8 bases, there was a span of 8 bases. The chain's CDR3 is CASSIGFDEQFF. The CDR3 DNA sequence: TGTGCCAGTAGTATTGGGTTCGATGAGCAGTTCTTC.

As to this clone: The identical CDR3 is also encoded by other nucleotide sequences in the sample. The chain combines TRBV7-2 with TRBJ2-3; D is uncertain. This CDR3 spans 15 amino acids. V shed 5 bases and J shed 1 base, with 13 bases lying between them. CDR1 SGHTA and CDR2 FQGNSA come from the germline V gene. CDR3 sequence: CASSPDSLGTDTQYF. The CDR3 coding sequence is TGTGCCAGCAGCCCCGATTCCCTCGGCACAGATACGCAGTATTTT.

This clone showed up just once. The CDR3 DNA follows: TGTGCCAGCAGCAAAGAGGGTGGGGGACGGGAGACCCAGTACTTC. It yields the protein CASSKEGGGRETQYF. The rearrangement links TRBV21-1 to TRBJ2-5. TRBV21-1 represents a pseudogene. There are 15 residues in the CDR3.